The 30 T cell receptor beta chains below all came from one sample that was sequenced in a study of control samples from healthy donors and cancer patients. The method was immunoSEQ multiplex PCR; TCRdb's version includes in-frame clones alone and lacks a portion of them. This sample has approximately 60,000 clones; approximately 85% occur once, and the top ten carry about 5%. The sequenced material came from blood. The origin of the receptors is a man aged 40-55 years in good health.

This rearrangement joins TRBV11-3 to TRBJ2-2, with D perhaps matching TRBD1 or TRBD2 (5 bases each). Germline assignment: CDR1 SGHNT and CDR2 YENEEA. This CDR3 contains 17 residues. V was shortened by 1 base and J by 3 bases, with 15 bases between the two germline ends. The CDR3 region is CASSLGSRDGYTGELFF. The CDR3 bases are TGTGCCAGCAGCTTAGGGAGCCGGGACGGATACACCGGGGAGCTGTTTTTT.

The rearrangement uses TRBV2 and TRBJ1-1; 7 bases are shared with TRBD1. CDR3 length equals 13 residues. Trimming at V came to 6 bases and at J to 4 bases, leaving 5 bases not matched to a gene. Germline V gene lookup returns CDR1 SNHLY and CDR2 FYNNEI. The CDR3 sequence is CASSRQGATEAFF. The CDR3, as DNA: TGTGCCAGCAGCAGACAGGGAGCCACTGAAGCTTTCTTT.

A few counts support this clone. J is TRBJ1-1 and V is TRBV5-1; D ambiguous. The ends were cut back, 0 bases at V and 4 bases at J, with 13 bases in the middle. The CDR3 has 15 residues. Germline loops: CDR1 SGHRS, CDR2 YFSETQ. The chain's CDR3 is CASSLAPTVATEAFF. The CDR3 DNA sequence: TGCGCCAGCAGCTTGGCTCCCACAGTGGCCACTGAAGCTTTCTTT.

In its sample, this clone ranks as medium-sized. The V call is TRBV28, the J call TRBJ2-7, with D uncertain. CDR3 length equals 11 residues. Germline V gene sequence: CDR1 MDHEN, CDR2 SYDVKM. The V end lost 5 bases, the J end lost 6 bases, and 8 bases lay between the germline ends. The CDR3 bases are TGTGCCAGCAGTCTCAGAGTCGAGCAGTACTTC. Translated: CASSLRVEQYF.

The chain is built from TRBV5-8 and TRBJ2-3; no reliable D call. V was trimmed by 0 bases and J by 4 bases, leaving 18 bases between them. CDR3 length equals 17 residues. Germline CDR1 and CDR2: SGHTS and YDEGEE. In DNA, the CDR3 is TGTGCCAGCAGCTTGGCCTGGACCCCCGCCTGGGCAGATACGCAGTATTTT. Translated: CASSLAWTPAWADTQYF. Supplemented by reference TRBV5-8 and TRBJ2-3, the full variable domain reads EAGVTQSPTHLIKTRGQQATLRCSPISGHTSVYWYQQALGLGLQFLLWYDEGEERNRGNFPPRFSGRQFPNYSSELNVNALELEDSALYLCASSLAWTPAWADTQYFGPGTRLTVL.

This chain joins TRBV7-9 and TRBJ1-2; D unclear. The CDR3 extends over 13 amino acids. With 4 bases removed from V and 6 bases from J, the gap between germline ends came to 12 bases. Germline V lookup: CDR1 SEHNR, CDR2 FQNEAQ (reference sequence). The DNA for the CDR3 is TGTGCCAGCAGCTCCTCGGACGTAGATGGCTACACCTTC. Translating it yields CASSSSDVDGYTF.

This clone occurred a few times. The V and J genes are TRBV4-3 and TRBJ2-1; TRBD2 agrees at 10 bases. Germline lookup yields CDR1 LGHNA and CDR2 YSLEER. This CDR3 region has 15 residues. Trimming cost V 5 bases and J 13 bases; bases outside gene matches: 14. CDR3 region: CASSASGSGWRDQFF. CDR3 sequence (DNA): TGCGCCAGCAGCGCTAGCGGGAGTGGTTGGCGTGATCAGTTCTTC.

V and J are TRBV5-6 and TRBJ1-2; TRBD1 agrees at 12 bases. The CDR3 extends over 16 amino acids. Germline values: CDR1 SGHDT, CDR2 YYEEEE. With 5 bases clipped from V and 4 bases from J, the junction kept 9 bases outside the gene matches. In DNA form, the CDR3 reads TGTGCCAGCAGTCCGGGGACAGGGGGCGTAACCTATGGCTACACCTTC. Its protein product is CASSPGTGGVTYGYTF.

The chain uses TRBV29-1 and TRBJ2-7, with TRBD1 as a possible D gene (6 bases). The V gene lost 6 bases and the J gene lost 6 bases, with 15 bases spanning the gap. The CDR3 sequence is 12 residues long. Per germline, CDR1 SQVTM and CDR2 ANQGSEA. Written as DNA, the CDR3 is TGCAGCGTGGACAAGGGGGTGGGCGAGCAGTACTTC. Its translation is CSVDKGVGEQYF.

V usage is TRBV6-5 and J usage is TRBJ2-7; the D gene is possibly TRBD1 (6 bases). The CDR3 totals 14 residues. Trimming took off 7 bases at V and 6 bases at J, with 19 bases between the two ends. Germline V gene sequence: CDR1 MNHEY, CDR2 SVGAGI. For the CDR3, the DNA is TGTGCCAGCAAATCCGGACAGAACGAGCCCGAGCAGTACTTC. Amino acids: CASKSGQNEPEQYF.

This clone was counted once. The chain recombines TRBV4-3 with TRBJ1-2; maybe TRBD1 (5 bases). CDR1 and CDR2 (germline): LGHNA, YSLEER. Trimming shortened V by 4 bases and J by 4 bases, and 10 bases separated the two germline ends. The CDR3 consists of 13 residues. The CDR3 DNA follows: TGCGCCAGCAGCCGCCGGGACGGCTATGGCTACACCTTC. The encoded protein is CASSRRDGYGYTF.

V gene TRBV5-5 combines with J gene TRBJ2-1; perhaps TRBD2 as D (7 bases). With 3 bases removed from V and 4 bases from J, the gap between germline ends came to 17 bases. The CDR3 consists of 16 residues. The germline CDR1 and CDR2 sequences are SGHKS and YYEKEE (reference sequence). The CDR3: CASSSRGGGYYNEQFF. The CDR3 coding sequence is TGTGCCAGCAGCTCCCGGGGCGGGGGCTATTACAATGAGCAGTTCTTC.

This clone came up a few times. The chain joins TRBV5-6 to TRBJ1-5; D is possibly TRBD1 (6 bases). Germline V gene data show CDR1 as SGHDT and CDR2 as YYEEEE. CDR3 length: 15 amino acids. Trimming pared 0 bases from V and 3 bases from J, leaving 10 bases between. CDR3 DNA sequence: TGTGCCAGCAGCTTGGCGGGGGCGGTCAATCAGCCCCAGCATTTT. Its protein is CASSLAGAVNQPQHF.

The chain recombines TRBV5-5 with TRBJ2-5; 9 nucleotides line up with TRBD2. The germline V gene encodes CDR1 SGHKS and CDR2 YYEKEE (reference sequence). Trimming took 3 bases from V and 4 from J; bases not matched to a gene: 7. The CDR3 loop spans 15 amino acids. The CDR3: CASSSAGGRRETQYF. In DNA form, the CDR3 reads TGTGCCAGCAGCTCCGCGGGGGGGCGACGAGAGACCCAGTACTTC.

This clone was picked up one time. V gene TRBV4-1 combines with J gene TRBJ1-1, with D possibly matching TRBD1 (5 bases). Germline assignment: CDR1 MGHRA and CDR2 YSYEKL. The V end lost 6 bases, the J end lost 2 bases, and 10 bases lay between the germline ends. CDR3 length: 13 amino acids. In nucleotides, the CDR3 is TGCGCCAGCAGTCTCGACAGAAACACTGAAGCTTTCTTT. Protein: CASSLDRNTEAFF.

The CDR3 protein is CASSLARNTEAFF. The CDR3 DNA is TGTGCCAGCAGTTTAGCCAGGAACACTGAAGCTTTCTTT. The rearrangement links TRBV6-5 to TRBJ1-1, with D unclear. Trimming removed 4 bases at V and 1 base at J, with 7 bases between. This CDR3 has 13 amino acids. Germline V CDR1 and CDR2: MNHEY, SVGAGI.

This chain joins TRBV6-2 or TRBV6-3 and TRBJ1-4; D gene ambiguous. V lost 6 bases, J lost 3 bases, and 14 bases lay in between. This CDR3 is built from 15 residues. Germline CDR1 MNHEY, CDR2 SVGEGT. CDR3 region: CASSPFRVANEKLFF. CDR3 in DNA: TGTGCCAGCAGCCCCTTTAGGGTGGCTAATGAAAAACTGTTTTTT.

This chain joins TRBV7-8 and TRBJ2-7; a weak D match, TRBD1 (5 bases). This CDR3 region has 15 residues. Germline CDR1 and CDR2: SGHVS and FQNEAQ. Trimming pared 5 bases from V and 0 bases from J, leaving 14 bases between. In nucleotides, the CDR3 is TGTGCCAGCAGCGGACGGACACCTTTCTCCTACGAGCAGTACTTC. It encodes CASSGRTPFSYEQYF.

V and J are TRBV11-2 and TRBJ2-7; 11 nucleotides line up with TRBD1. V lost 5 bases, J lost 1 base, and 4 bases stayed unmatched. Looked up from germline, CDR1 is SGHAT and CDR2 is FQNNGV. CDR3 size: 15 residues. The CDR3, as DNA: TGTGCCAGCAGCCGTGGACAGGGGGCTTCCTACGAGCAGTACTTC. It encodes CASSRGQGASYEQYF. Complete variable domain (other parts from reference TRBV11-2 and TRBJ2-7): EAGVAQSPRYKIIEKRQSVAFWCNPISGHATLYWYQQILGQGPKLLIQFQNNGVVDDSQLPKDRFSAERLKGVDSTLKIQPAKLEDSAVYLCASSRGQGASYEQYFGPGTRLTVT.

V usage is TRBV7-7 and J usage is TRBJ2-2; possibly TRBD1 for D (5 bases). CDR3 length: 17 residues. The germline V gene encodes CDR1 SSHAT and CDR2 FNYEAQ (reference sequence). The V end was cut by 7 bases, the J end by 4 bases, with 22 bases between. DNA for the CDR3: TGTGCCAGCATCCCCAGAAAGGGGAATTGGGTCACCGGGGAGCTGTTTTTT. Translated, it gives CASIPRKGNWVTGELFF.

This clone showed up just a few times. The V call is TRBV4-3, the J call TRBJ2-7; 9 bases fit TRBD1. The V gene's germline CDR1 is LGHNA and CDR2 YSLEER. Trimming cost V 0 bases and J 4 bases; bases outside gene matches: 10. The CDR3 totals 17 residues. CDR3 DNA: TGCGCCAGCAGCCAAGATAGGGCTTGGGACAGGGAATACGAGCAGTACTTC. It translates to CASSQDRAWDREYEQYF.

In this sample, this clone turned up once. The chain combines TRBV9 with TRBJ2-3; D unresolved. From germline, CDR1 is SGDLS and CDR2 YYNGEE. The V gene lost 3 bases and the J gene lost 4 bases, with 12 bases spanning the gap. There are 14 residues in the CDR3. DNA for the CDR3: TGTGCCAGCAGCGGGAGCAGCCCTCCAGATACGCAGTATTTT. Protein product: CASSGSSPPDTQYF.

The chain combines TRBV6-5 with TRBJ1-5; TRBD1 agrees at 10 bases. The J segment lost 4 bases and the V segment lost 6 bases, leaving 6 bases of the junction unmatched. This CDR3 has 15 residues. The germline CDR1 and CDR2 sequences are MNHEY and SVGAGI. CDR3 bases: TGTGCCAGCAGAGCTCGGGACAGGGGAAATCAGCCCCAGCATTTT. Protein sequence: CASRARDRGNQPQHF.

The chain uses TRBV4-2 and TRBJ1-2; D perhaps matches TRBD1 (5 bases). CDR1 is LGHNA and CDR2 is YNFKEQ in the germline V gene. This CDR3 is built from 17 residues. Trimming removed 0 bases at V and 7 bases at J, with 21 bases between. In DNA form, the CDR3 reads TGTGCCAGCAGCCAAGATCGATCCGGGGCTTGGGCGGTTGGCTACACCTTC. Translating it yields CASSQDRSGAWAVGYTF.

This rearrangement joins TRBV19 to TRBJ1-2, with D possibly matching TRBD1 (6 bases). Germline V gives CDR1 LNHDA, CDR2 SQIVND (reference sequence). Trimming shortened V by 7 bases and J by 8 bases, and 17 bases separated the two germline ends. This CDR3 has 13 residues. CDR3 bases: TGTGCCAGTACTACGACAGGCCCTAAGGGCTACACCTTC. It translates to CASTTTGPKGYTF.

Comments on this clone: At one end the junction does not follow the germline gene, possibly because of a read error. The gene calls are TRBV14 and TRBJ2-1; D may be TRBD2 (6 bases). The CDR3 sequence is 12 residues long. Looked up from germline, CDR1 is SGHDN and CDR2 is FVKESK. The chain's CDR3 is CASSQNRDSMVF. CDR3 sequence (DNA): TGTGCCAGCAGCCAAAACCGGGACTCGATGGTCTTC.

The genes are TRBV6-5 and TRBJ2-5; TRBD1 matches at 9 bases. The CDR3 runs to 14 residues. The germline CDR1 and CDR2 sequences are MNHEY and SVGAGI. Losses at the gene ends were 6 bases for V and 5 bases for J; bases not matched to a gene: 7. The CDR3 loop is CASSGDRVRETQYF. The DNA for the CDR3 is TGTGCCAGCAGCGGGGACAGGGTGAGGGAGACCCAGTACTTC.

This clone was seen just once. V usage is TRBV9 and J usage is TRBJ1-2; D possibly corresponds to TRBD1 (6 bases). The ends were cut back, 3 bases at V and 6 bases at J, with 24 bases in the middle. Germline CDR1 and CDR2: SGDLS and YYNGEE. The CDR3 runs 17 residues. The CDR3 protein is CASSGIQAGDPIHGYTF. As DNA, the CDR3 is TGTGCCAGCAGCGGAATACAAGCAGGGGACCCTATCCATGGCTACACCTTC.

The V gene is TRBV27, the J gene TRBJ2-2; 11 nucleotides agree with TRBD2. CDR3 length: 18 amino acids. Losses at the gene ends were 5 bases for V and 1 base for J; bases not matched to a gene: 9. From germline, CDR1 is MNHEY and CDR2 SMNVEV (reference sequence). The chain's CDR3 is CASSPRASGRRNTGELFF. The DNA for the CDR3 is TGTGCCAGCAGTCCCCGGGCTAGCGGGAGGAGGAACACCGGGGAGCTGTTTTTT.

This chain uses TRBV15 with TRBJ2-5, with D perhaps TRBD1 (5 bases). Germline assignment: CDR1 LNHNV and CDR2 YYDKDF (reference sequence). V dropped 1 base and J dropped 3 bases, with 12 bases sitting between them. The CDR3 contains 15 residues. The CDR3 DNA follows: TGTGCCACCAGCAGAGGGATAGGGGAAGAAGAGACCCAGTACTTC. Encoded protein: CATSRGIGEEETQYF. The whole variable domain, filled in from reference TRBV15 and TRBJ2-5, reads DAMVIQNPRYQVTQFGKPVTLSCSQTLNHNVMYWYQQKSSQAPKLLFHYYDKDFNNEADTPDNFQSRRPNTSFCFLDIRSPGLGDTAMYLCATSRGIGEEETQYFGPGTRLLVL.